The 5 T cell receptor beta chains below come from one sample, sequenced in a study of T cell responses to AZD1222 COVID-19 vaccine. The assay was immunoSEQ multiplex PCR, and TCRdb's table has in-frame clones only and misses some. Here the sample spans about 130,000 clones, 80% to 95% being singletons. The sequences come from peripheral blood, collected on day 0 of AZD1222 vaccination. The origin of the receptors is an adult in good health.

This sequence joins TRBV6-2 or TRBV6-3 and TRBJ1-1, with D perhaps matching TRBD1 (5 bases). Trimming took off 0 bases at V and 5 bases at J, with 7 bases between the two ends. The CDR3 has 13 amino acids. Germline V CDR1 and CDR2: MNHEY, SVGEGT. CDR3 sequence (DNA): TGTGCCAGCAGTTACTCGGGGGTTACTGAAGCTTTCTTT. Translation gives CASSYSGVTEAFF.

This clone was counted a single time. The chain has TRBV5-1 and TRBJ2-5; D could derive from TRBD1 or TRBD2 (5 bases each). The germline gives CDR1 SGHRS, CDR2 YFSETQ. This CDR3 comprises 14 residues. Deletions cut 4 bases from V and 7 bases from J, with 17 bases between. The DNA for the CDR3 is TGCGCCAGCAGCCCACTCGAGGGTGGGGGGACCCAGTACTTC. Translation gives CASSPLEGGGTQYF.

The CDR3 protein is CASSEALDYTEAFF. The CDR3 bases are TGTGCCAGCAGTGAAGCGTTGGACTACACTGAAGCTTTCTTT. The chain combines TRBV2 with TRBJ1-1; D call uncertain. The germline V gene encodes CDR1 SNHLY and CDR2 FYNNEI. V lost 0 bases to trimming and J lost 3 bases, with 8 bases between them. The CDR3 runs to 14 residues.

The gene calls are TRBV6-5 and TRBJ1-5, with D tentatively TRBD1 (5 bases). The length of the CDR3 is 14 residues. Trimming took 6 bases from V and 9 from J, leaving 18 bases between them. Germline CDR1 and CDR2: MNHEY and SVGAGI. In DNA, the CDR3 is TGTGCCAGCAGCAGGAATACCGATGGGGGGCCCCAGCATTTT. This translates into CASSRNTDGGPQHF.

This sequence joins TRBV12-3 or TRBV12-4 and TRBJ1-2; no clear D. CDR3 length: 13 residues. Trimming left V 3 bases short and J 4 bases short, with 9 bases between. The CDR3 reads CASSLATTYGYTF. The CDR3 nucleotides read TGTGCCAGCAGTTTGGCGACGACCTATGGCTACACCTTC.